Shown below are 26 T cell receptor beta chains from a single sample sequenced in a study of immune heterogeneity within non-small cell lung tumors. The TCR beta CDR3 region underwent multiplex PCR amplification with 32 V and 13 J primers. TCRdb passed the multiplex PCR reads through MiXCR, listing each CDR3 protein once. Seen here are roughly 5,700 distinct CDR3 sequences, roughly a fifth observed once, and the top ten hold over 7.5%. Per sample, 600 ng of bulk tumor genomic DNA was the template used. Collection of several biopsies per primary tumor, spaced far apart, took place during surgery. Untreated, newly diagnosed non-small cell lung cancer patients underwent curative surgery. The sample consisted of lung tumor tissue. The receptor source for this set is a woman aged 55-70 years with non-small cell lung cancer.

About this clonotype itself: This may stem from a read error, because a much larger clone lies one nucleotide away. This CDR3 is CAWVLTGGNTEAFF. DNA of the CDR3: TGTGCCTGGGTTTTGACAGGGGGGAACACTGAAGCTTTCTTT. V is TRBV30 and J is TRBJ1-1, with TRBD1 matching 9 bases. The CDR3 consists of 14 residues. The junction had 5 bases not matched to a gene; V was cut back by 5 bases and J by 1 base. Germline-derived CDR1 and CDR2 are GTSNPN and SVGIG (reference sequence).

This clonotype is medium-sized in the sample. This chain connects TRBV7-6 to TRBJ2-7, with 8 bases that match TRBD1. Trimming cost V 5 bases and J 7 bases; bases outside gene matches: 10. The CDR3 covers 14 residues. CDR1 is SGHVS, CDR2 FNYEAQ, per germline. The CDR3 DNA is TGTGCCAGCAGCCAGGACAGGGCCGCCTTGGAGCAGTACTTC. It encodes CASSQDRAALEQYF.

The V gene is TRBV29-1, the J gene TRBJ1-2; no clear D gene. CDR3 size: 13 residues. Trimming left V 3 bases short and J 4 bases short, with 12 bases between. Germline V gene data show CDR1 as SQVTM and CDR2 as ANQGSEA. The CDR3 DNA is TGCAGCGTTGATTCGATGGCCGGCTATGGCTACACCTTC. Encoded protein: CSVDSMAGYGYTF.

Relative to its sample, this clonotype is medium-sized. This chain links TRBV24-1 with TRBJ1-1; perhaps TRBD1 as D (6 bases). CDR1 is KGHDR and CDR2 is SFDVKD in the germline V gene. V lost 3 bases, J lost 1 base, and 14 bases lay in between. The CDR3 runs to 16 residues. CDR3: CATSDGPWTANTEAFF. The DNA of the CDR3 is TGTGCCACCAGTGATGGACCTTGGACAGCGAACACTGAAGCTTTCTTT.

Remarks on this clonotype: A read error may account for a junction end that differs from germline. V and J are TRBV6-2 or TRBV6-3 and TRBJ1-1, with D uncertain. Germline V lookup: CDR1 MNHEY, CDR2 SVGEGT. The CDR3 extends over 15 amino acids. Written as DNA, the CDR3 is TGTGCCAGCAGTTACTCGGGCAGCCGTTACACTGGAGCTTTCTTT. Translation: CASSYSGSRYTGAFF.

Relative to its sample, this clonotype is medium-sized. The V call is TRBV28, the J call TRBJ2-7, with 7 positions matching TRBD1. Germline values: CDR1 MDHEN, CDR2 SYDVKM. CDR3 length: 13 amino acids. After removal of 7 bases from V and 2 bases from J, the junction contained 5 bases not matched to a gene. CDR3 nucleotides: TGTGCCAGCACAAAGCAGGGGGCCTACGAGCAGTACTTC. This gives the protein CASTKQGAYEQYF. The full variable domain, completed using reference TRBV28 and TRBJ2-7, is DVKVTQSSRYLVKRTGEKVFLECVQDMDHENMFWYRQDPGLGLRLIYFSYDVKMKEKGDIPEGYSVSREKKERFSLILESASTNQTSMYLCASTKQGAYEQYFGPGTRLTVT.

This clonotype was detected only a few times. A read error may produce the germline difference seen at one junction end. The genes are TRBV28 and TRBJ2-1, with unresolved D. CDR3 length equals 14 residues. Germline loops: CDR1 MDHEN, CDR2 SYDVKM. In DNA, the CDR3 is TGTGCCAGCAGGTCGCCCTTCATCCACAATCAGCAGTTCTTC. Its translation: CASRSPFIHNQQFF.

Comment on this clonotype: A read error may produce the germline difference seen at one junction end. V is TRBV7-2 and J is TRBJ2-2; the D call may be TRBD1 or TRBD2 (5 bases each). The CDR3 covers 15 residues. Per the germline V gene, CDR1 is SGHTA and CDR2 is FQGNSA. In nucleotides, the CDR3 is TGTGTCAGCAGCAAAAGATCAGGGTTTACCGGGGAGATGTTTTTT. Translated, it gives CVSSKRSGFTGEMFF. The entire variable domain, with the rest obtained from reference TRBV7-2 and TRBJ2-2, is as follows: GAGVSQSPSNKVTEKGKDVELRCDPISGHTALYWYRQSLGQGLEFLIYFQGNSAPDKSGLPSDRFSAERTGGSVSTLTIQRTQQEDSAVYLCVSSKRSGFTGEMFFGEGSRLTVL.

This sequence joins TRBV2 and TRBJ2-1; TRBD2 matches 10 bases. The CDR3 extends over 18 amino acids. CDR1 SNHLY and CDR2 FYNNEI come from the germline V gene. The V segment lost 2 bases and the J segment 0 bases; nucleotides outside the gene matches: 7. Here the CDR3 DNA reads TGTGCCAGCAGTGAACAGCGGGAGGGAGGGCGCTCCTACAATGAGCAGTTCTTC. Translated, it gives CASSEQREGGRSYNEQFF.

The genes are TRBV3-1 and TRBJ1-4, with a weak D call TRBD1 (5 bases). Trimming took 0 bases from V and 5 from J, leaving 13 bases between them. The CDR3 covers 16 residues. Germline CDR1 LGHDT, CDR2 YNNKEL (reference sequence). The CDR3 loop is CASSQDAGKGNEKLFF. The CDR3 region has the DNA TGTGCCAGCAGCCAAGATGCGGGAAAGGGGAATGAAAAACTGTTTTTT.

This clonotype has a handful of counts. The CDR3 reads CASSLGYEQYF. CDR3 nucleotides: TGTGCCAGCAGCTTAGGGTACGAGCAGTACTTC. The chain links TRBV5-6 to TRBJ2-7; D not certain. V lost 2 bases to trimming and J lost 4 bases, with 4 bases between them. In germline, CDR1 is SGHDT, CDR2 YYEEEE. The CDR3 contains 11 residues.

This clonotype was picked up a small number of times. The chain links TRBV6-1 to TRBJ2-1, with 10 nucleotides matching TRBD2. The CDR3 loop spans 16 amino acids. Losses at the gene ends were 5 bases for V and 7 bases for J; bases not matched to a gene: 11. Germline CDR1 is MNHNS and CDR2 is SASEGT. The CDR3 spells CASSPQASGSRNEQFF. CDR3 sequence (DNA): TGTGCCAGCAGTCCCCAGGCTAGCGGGAGTCGGAATGAGCAGTTCTTC.

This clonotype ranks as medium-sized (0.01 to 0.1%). Here the CDR3 reads CASSFTGNEQYF. CDR3 DNA sequence: TGTGCCAGCAGCTTTACAGGGAACGAGCAGTACTTC. The V gene is TRBV11-2, the J gene TRBJ2-7, with a tentative D call TRBD1 (6 bases). The CDR3 has 12 amino acids. Trimming left V 3 bases short and J 5 bases short, with 8 bases between. Germline V gene data show CDR1 as SGHAT and CDR2 as FQNNGV.

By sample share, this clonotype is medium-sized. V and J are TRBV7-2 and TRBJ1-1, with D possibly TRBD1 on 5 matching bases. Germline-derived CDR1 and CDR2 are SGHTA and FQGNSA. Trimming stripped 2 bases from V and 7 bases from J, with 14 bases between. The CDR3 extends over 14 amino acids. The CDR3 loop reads CASSLSIQDSEAFF. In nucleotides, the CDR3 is TGTGCCAGCAGCTTAAGCATTCAAGACAGTGAAGCTTTCTTT.

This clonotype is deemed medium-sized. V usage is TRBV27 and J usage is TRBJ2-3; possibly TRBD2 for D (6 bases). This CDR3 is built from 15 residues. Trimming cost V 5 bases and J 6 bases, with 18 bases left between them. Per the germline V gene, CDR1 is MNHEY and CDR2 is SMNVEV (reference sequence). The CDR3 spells CASSPIGGAADTQYF. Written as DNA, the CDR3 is TGTGCCAGCAGTCCTATCGGAGGGGCGGCCGATACGCAGTATTTT.

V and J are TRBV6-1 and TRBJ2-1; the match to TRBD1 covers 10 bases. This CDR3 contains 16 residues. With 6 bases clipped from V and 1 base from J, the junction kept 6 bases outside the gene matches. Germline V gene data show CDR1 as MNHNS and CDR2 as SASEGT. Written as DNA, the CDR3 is TGTGCCAGCAGCCCCGGGACAGGGGTATCCTACAATGAGCAGTTCTTC. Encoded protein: CASSPGTGVSYNEQFF.

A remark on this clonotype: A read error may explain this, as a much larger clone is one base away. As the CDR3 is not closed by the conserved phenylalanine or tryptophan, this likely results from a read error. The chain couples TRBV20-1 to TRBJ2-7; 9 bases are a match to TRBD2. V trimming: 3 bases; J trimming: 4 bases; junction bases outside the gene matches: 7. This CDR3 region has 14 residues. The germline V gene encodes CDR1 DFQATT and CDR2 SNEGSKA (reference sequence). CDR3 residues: CSASTGTSSYEQYL. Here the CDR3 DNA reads TGCAGTGCTAGCACCGGGACTAGCAGTTACGAGCAGTACCTC.

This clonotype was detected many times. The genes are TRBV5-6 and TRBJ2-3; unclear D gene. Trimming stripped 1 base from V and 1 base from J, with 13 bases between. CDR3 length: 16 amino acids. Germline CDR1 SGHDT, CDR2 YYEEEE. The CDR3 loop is CASSLRLSLGTDTQYF. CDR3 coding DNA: TGTGCCAGCAGCTTGCGACTTTCGCTGGGCACAGATACGCAGTATTTT.

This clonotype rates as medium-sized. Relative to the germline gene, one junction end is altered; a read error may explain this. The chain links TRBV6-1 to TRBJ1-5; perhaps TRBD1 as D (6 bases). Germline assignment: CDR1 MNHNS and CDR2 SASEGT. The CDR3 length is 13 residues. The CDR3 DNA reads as TGTGCAAGCAGACAGGCGTCCAACCAGCCCCAGCATTTT. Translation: CASRQASNQPQHF.

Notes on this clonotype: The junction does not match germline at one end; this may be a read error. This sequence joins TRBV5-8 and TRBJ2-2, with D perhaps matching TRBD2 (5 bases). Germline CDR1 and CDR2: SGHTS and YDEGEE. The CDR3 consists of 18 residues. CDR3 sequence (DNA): TGTGCCAGCAGCCCCCAGGTGTGGCCGGCAGCGAACACCGGGGAGATGTTTTTT. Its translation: CASSPQVWPAANTGEMFF. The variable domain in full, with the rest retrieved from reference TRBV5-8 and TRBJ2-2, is EAGVTQSPTHLIKTRGQQATLRCSPISGHTSVYWYQQALGLGLQFLLWYDEGEERNRGNFPPRFSGRQFPNYSSELNVNALELEDSALYLCASSPQVWPAANTGEMFFGEGSRLTVL.

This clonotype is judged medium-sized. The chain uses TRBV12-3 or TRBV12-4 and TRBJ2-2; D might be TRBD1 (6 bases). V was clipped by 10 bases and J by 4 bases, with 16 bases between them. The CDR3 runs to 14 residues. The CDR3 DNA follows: TGTGCCATGGCCTGGGGGACACCCACCGGGGAGCTGTTTTTT. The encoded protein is CAMAWGTPTGELFF.

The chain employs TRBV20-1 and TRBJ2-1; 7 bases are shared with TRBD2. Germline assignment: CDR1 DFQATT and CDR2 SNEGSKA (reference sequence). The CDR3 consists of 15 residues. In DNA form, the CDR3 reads TGCACTCTCGGGGGGTTAGGTTTTAAGGTCAATGAGCAGTTCTTC. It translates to CTLGGLGFKVNEQFF.

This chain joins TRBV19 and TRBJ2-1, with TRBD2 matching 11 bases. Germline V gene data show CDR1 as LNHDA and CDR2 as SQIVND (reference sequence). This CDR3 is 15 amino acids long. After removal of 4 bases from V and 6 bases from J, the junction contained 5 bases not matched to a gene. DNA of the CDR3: TGTGCCAGTAGTAGACTAGCGGGAAACTCCAATGAGCAGTTCTTC. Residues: CASSRLAGNSNEQFF.

The CDR3 protein is CARSKGVGNQPQHF. CDR3 DNA sequence: TGTGCCAGAAGTAAGGGGGTGGGCAATCAGCCCCAGCATTTT. This chain links TRBV28 with TRBJ1-5; D is perhaps TRBD1 (6 bases). The CDR3 runs 14 residues. V was pared by 9 bases and J by 2 bases, with 14 bases between. Per the germline V gene, CDR1 is MDHEN and CDR2 is SYDVKM.

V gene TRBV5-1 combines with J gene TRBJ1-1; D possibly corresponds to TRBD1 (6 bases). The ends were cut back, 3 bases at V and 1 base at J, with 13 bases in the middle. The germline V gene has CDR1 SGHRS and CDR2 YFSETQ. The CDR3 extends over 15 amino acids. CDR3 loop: CASSSAGARNTEAFF. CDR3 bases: TGCGCCAGCAGCTCTGCAGGGGCCCGGAACACTGAAGCTTTCTTT.

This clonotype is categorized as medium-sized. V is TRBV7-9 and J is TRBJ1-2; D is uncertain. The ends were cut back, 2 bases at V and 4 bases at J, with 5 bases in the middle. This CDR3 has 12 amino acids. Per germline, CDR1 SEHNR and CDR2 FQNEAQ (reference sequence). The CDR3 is CASSLWLYGYTF. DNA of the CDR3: TGTGCCAGCAGCTTATGGCTCTATGGCTACACCTTC. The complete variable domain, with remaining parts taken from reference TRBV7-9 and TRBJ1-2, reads DTGVSQNPRHKITKRGQNVTFRCDPISEHNRLYWYRQTLGQGPEFLTYFQNEAQLEKSRLLSDRFSAERPKGSFSTLEIQRTEQGDSAMYLCASSLWLYGYTFGSGTRLTVV.